This T cell receptor beta chain originates from a study of monozygotic twins with cystic fibrosis. At the level of the study: Approximately 3.2 micrograms of fragmented DNA underwent approximately 15 PCR cycles for library preparation.

General observations from the study: Clonality was generally low (median roughly 0.0095), higher in the most severe patients. Monozygotic CF twins shared more identical nucleotide clonotypes than unrelated patients.

The CDR3 runs 13 residues. Trimming cost V 0 bases and J 10 bases, with 13 bases left between them. CDR1 SGDLS and CDR2 YYNGEE come from the germline V gene. As for this clone: Its antigen is unidentified.

Data came from immunoSEQ multiplex PCR; TCRdb stores just in-frame clones and leaves some out. Of 8,500 to 14,000 clones listed, 96% are singletons. The rearrangement links TRBV9 to TRBJ1-2, with a possible D match to TRBD1 (6 bases). The sample taken for sequencing was blood. The source of this sequence is a boy aged 5-17 years with cystic fibrosis. CDR3 sequence reads: CASSVAGDLYYTF. CDR3 bases: TGTGCCAGCAGCGTAGCAGGGGACTTATACTACACCTTC. The full variable domain, its missing parts supplied by reference TRBV9 and TRBJ1-2, is DSGVTQTPKHLITATGQRVTLRCSPRSGDLSVYWYQQSLDQGLQFLIQYYNGEERAKGNILERFSAQQFPDLHSELNLSSLELGDSALYFCASSVAGDLYYTFGSGTRLTVV.